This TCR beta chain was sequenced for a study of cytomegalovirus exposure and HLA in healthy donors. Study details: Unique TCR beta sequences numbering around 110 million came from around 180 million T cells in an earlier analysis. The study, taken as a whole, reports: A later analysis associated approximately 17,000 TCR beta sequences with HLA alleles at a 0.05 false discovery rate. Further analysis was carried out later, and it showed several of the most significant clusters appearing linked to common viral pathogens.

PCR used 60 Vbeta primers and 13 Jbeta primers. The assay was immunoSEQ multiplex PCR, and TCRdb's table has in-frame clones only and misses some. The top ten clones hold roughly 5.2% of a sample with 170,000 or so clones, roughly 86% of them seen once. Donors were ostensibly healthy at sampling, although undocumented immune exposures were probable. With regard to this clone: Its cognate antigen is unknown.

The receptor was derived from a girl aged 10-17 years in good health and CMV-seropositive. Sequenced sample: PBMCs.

The CDR3 nucleotides read TGCGCCAGCAGCCAAGGCGACCCCGGGACACAAAACAATGAGCAGTTCTTC. It translates to CASSQGDPGTQNNEQFF. The chain carries TRBV4-1 and TRBJ2-1; the D gene is possibly TRBD1 (6 bases). The germline V gene encodes CDR1 MGHRA and CDR2 YSYEKL. This CDR3 is 17 amino acids long. Trimming took off 1 base at V and 5 bases at J, with 18 bases between the two ends.